These 20 T cell receptor beta chains originate from one sample sequenced in a study of blood T cell repertoires in COVID-19. Clones were read by immunoSEQ multiplex PCR, and TCRdb kept only the in-frame ones, dropping some. Counted here are 200,000 or so clones, 82% occurring once; the ten biggest clones make up roughly 6.9%. Sequenced: peripheral blood. The receptors shown here come from a human donor with acute or convalescent COVID-19. The donor label of this sample is uncertain.

This clone has more than one count but fewer than ten. The V call is TRBV4-1, the J call TRBJ1-6; 7 bases are a match to TRBD1. The CDR3 spans 16 residues. Germline V gene data show CDR1 as MGHRA and CDR2 as YSYEKL. The V gene end was trimmed by 3 bases and the J gene end by 5 bases; junction bases not matched to a gene: 7. CDR3 in amino acids: CASSHLRTGNNSPLHF. The DNA of the CDR3 is TGCGCCAGCAGCCACCTCCGGACAGGAAATAATTCACCCCTCCACTTT.

The chain joins TRBV5-4 to TRBJ2-7; 8 bases fit TRBD2. The CDR3 extends over 14 amino acids. J lost 5 bases, V lost 2 bases, and 6 bases had no gene match. Germline V gives CDR1 SGHNT, CDR2 YYREEE (reference sequence). CDR3 nucleotide sequence: TGTGCCAGCAGCTTCGGTCTAGCGGGCCACGAGCAGTACTTC. This encodes CASSFGLAGHEQYF.

V and J are TRBV6-6 and TRBJ1-1; 7 nucleotides match TRBD1. Germline V gives CDR1 MNHNY, CDR2 SVGAGI (reference sequence). This CDR3 comprises 14 residues. V lost 6 bases to trimming and J lost 0 bases; unmatched junction nucleotides: 4. CDR3 loop: CASSDRAMNTEAFF. The DNA of the CDR3 is TGTGCCAGCAGCGACAGGGCGATGAACACTGAAGCTTTCTTT.

This clone has only a few counts. The chain has TRBV24-1 and TRBJ1-5, with D perhaps TRBD1 (6 bases). V was cut by 4 bases and J by 0 bases, with 12 bases left in between. Germline lookup yields CDR1 KGHDR and CDR2 SFDVKD. The CDR3 runs 16 residues. CDR3: CATSDSGTLSNQPQHF. The CDR3, as DNA: TGTGCCACCAGTGACTCCGGGACACTTAGCAATCAGCCCCAGCATTTT.

V is TRBV11-2 and J is TRBJ1-4; D is unclear. The CDR3 covers 14 residues. Germline CDR1 and CDR2: SGHAT and FQNNGV. V was cut by 3 bases and J by 4 bases, with 9 bases left in between. The CDR3 DNA reads TGTGCCAGCAGCTTCAGGAGGGATAATGAAAAACTGTTTTTT. It codes for CASSFRRDNEKLFF. The entire variable domain, with the rest obtained from reference TRBV11-2 and TRBJ1-4, is as follows: EAGVAQSPRYKIIEKRQSVAFWCNPISGHATLYWYQQILGQGPKLLIQFQNNGVVDDSQLPKDRFSAERLKGVDSTLKIQPAKLEDSAVYLCASSFRRDNEKLFFGSGTQLSVL.

The chain employs TRBV3-1 (or the pseudogene TRBV3-2) and TRBJ1-4; the match to TRBD1 covers 11 bases. V was clipped by 3 bases and J by 7 bases; unmatched bases: 4. The V gene's germline CDR1 is LGHDT and CDR2 YNNKEL (reference sequence). The CDR3 runs to 15 residues. CDR3 DNA sequence: TGTGCCAGCAGCCAGGCCGGGACAGGGGGTGAAAAACTGTTTTTT. Its translation is CASSQAGTGGEKLFF.

CDR3 sequence reads: CASSLYGNSYNEQFF. CDR3 in DNA: TGTGCCAGCAGCTTATACGGTAACTCCTACAATGAGCAGTTCTTC. This chain joins TRBV11-2 and TRBJ2-1; no firm D call. Germline CDR1 reads SGHAT; CDR2 reads FQNNGV. Trimming shortened V by 2 bases and J by 0 bases, and 8 bases separated the two germline ends. CDR3 length: 15 amino acids.

The rearrangement uses TRBV19 and TRBJ2-5; perhaps TRBD2 as D (6 bases). Germline V gene sequence: CDR1 LNHDA, CDR2 SQIVND (reference sequence). V was shortened by 5 bases and J by 0 bases, with 10 bases between the two germline ends. This CDR3 is 14 amino acids long. The CDR3 region is CASSFRLDQETQYF. CDR3 bases: TGTGCCAGTAGTTTTCGACTAGACCAAGAGACCCAGTACTTC.

The chain links TRBV6-5 to TRBJ2-6; D is perhaps TRBD1 (6 bases). V lost 10 bases and J lost 0, with 13 bases in between. Germline CDR1 is MNHEY and CDR2 is SVGAGI. CDR3 length equals 15 residues. The CDR3 loop reads CATTRTASGANVLTF. CDR3 DNA: TGTGCCACTACACGGACAGCCTCTGGGGCCAACGTCCTGACTTTC.

This chain joins TRBV6-5 and TRBJ1-1, with 7 bases matching TRBD1. This CDR3 region has 14 residues. In germline, CDR1 is MNHEY, CDR2 SVGAGI. With 5 bases clipped from V and 2 bases from J, the junction kept 5 bases outside the gene matches. CDR3 protein: CASSTRTGNTEAFF. The CDR3 DNA follows: TGTGCCAGCAGTACACGGACAGGCAACACTGAAGCTTTCTTT.

The chain recombines TRBV29-1 with TRBJ2-2, with TRBD2 identical over 13 bases. CDR3 length equals 18 residues. Trimming took 3 bases from V and 4 from J; bases not matched to a gene: 11. CDR1 and CDR2 from the germline V gene are SQVTM and ANQGSEA. For the CDR3, the DNA is TGCAGCGTTGATGGGGGGAGGACTAGCGGGAGTATCACCGGGGAGCTGTTTTTT. Amino acids: CSVDGGRTSGSITGELFF.

The rearrangement joins TRBV7-9 to TRBJ2-7; D remains unclear. V lost 8 bases and J 2 bases, leaving 4 bases between the germline ends. Germline values: CDR1 SEHNR, CDR2 FQNEAQ (reference sequence). The CDR3 extends over 10 amino acids. CDR3 in amino acids: CASGAYEQYF. The DNA of the CDR3 is TGTGCCAGCGGAGCCTACGAGCAGTACTTC.

This clone was recorded only once. CDR3 sequence: CASSPDRGYEQYF. DNA of the CDR3: TGTGCCAGCAGCCCGGACAGAGGATACGAGCAGTACTTC. This rearrangement joins TRBV27 to TRBJ2-7, with D possibly matching TRBD1 (6 bases). The CDR3 is made up of 13 amino acids. V shed 6 bases and J shed 4 bases, with 13 bases lying between them. CDR1 is MNHEY and CDR2 is SMNVEV in the germline V gene (reference sequence).

This chain connects TRBV19 to TRBJ1-5; tentative D call: TRBD1 (5 bases). The V end was cut by 5 bases, the J end by 2 bases, with 19 bases between. The CDR3 has 17 amino acids. Germline loops: CDR1 LNHDA, CDR2 SQIVND (reference sequence). The CDR3 sequence: CASSPPGLGLRNQPQHF. As DNA, the CDR3 is TGTGCCAGTAGTCCCCCGGGACTCGGCCTTCGCAATCAGCCCCAGCATTTT.

This chain joins TRBV7-9 and TRBJ1-5; 7 bases are a match to TRBD1. Germline V CDR1 and CDR2: SEHNR, FQNEAQ (reference sequence). This CDR3 region has 14 residues. J was trimmed by 3 bases and V by 5 bases; bases with no gene match: 4. In nucleotides, the CDR3 is TGTGCCAGCAGCGACAGGGAAACCAATCAGCCCCAGCATTTT. Residues: CASSDRETNQPQHF.

The V and J genes are TRBV11-2 and TRBJ2-2; the D is unclear. The germline gives CDR1 SGHAT, CDR2 FQNNGV. V was cut by 1 base and J by 7 bases, with 7 bases left in between. This CDR3 spans 13 amino acids. Here the CDR3 reads CASSLVLSGELFF. The CDR3 nucleotides are TGTGCCAGCAGCTTAGTTCTGAGCGGGGAGCTGTTTTTT.

The chain is built from TRBV9 and TRBJ2-3, with D perhaps TRBD1 (6 bases). V lost 0 bases, J lost 1 base, and 9 bases lay in between. Germline CDR1 is SGDLS and CDR2 is YYNGEE. CDR3 length equals 15 residues. The CDR3 reads CASSVGGPRTDTQYF. CDR3 nucleotide sequence: TGTGCCAGCAGCGTAGGGGGGCCCCGCACAGATACGCAGTATTTT.

The genes are TRBV7-9 and TRBJ2-1, with TRBD2 matching 8 bases. This CDR3 comprises 16 residues. Germline lookup yields CDR1 SEHNR and CDR2 FQNEAQ (reference sequence). The V gene end was trimmed by 6 bases and the J gene end by 3 bases; junction bases not matched to a gene: 10. CDR3 residues: CASSYYGGRIYNEQFF. CDR3 sequence (DNA): TGTGCCAGCAGTTACTACGGCGGGAGGATCTACAATGAGCAGTTCTTC.

The genes are TRBV18 and TRBJ2-2; D unclear. The CDR3 loop spans 12 amino acids. V was clipped by 2 bases and J by 6 bases, with 4 bases between them. Germline V gene sequence: CDR1 KGHSH, CDR2 LQKENI. CDR3 residues: CASSPTPGELFF. CDR3 sequence (DNA): TGTGCCAGCTCACCAACTCCCGGGGAGCTGTTTTTT.

V gene TRBV30 combines with J gene TRBJ1-6; 7 positions match TRBD1. Germline CDR1 reads GTSNPN; CDR2 reads SVGIG (reference sequence). The CDR3 consists of 18 residues. J gave up 2 bases and V 2 bases, and 12 bases lay outside the gene matches. This CDR3 is CAWSPYRQGPTYNSPLHF. The CDR3 DNA reads as TGTGCCTGGAGTCCATACCGACAGGGCCCTACCTATAATTCACCCCTCCACTTT.